Here is one TCR beta chain with its context. TCRdb independently ran MiXCR on the 5' RACE reads; one entry per CDR3 protein. The sample records some 690,000 distinct CDR3 sequences, approximately 22% being singletons. Trimming took off 6 bases at V and 0 bases at J, with 11 bases between the two ends. Germline V CDR1 and CDR2: MNHNS, SASEGT. The CDR3 runs 15 residues. These data are taken from a study of identical twins. This sample also appeared in a second study, on T cells expressing NK-cell markers.

Material for sequencing was PBMCs. The chain is built from TRBV6-1 and TRBJ2-2, with a weak D call TRBD1 (8 bases). This receptor was identified in a woman aged 18-30 years in good health. Written as DNA, the CDR3 is TGTGCCAGCAGAGCGGGACAGGCGAACACCGGGGAGCTGTTTTTT. Residues: CASRAGQANTGELFF.